The next 20 T cell receptor beta chains were all read from a single sample in a study of T cells in Graves' hyperthyroidism and ophthalmopathy. The investigators amplified TCR beta CDR3 regions from RNA transcripts. The HTBI set primed first-round TCR CDR3 RT-PCR. MiXCR was run by TCRdb on the multiplex PCR reads, yielding one entry per CDR3 protein. This sample yields roughly 660,000 distinct CDR3 sequences, of which approximately 15% are seen a single time; 15% to 18% belongs to the top ten. Sample: blood. The source of these receptors is a man aged 50-59 years with Graves' hyperthyroidism.

A remark on this clonotype: Given a much more abundant clone one base away, this may be a read error. The chain joins TRBV7-7 to TRBJ2-1, with a weak D call TRBD1 (6 bases). Looked up from germline, CDR1 is SSHAT and CDR2 is FNYEAQ (reference sequence). The CDR3 contains 14 residues. CDR3 DNA: TGTGCTAGCAGCCCCGGACAGTATCCGGTTGAGCAGCTCTTC. Translated: CASSPGQYPVEQLF.

Many counts were recorded for this clonotype. In DNA form, the CDR3 reads TGTGCCAGCGGGGACCTCAGCTCCTACAATGAGCAGTTCTTC. It yields the protein CASGDLSSYNEQFF. The chain combines TRBV6-1 with TRBJ2-1; the D call may be TRBD1 or TRBD2 (5 bases each). The CDR3 sequence is 14 residues long. Germline lookup yields CDR1 MNHNS and CDR2 SASEGT. Trimming removed 8 bases at V and 0 bases at J, with 11 bases between.

This clonotype was seen repeatedly, ten times or more. V and J are TRBV12-3 or TRBV12-4 and TRBJ1-1; D is perhaps TRBD1 (6 bases). The V end was cut by 7 bases, the J end by 4 bases, with 22 bases between. The CDR3 runs 16 residues. This CDR3 is CASNDGRGARGTEAFF. CDR3 coding DNA: TGTGCCAGCAATGACGGGCGGGGGGCGAGAGGCACTGAAGCTTTCTTT.

The table lists this clonotype with a few counts. CDR3 nucleotide sequence: TGTGCCAGCAGCTTAAGTGGGCGCTGGGGGAACATTCAGTACTTC. Translated: CASSLSGRWGNIQYF. This chain uses TRBV7-2 with TRBJ2-4, with D possibly called TRBD1 or TRBD2 (5 bases each). From germline, CDR1 is SGHTA and CDR2 FQGNSA. V lost 2 bases, J lost 7 bases, and 15 bases lay in between. The CDR3 has 15 amino acids. The entire variable domain, with the rest obtained from reference TRBV7-2 and TRBJ2-4, is as follows: GAGVSQSPSNKVTEKGKDVELRCDPISGHTALYWYRQSLGQGLEFLIYFQGNSAPDKSGLPSDRFSAERTGGSVSTLTIQRTQQEDSAVYLCASSLSGRWGNIQYFGAGTRLSVL.

The table lists this clonotype with many counts. This chain uses TRBV10-3 with TRBJ1-1; TRBD1 agrees at 9 bases. The CDR3 spans 13 residues. V was pared by 10 bases and J by 5 bases, with 8 bases of the junction left unmatched. CDR1 ENHRY and CDR2 SYGVKD come from the germline V gene. The CDR3, as DNA: TGTGCCACCAGGACAGGGGAAACGACTGAAGCTTTCTTT. Protein product: CATRTGETTEAFF.

DNA of the CDR3: TGTGCCAGCAGTTTATTCGGGGGGGTAGAGACCCAGTACTTC. This codes for CASSLFGGVETQYF. The genes are TRBV27 and TRBJ2-5, with 8 bases identical to TRBD2. The length of the CDR3 is 14 residues. Germline V gives CDR1 MNHEY, CDR2 SMNVEV (reference sequence). The trim removed 1 base at V and 4 bases at J, leaving 2 bases unmatched.

CDR3 sequence (DNA): TGTGCCAGCACCCCCTCCCGAGCCAGGTCAGATACGCAGTATTTT. Encoded protein: CASTPSRARSDTQYF. J is TRBJ2-3 and V is TRBV11-2; D unclear. The CDR3 totals 15 residues. Germline V lookup: CDR1 SGHAT, CDR2 FQNNGV. Trimming removed 7 bases from V and 4 bases from J, with 18 bases in between.

The chain carries TRBV11-2 and TRBJ2-1; 12 nucleotides align to TRBD2. The CDR3 has 17 residues. Germline CDR1 is SGHAT and CDR2 is FQNNGV. Unmatched junction bases numbered 8, after V lost 1 base and J lost 7 bases. CDR3 sequence: CASSLVTSGRGKNEQFF. DNA for the CDR3: TGTGCCAGCAGCTTAGTGACTAGCGGGAGAGGAAAAAATGAGCAGTTCTTC.

This clonotype has ten or more counts. This rearrangement joins TRBV11-2 to TRBJ2-7; D not resolved. Germline V gives CDR1 SGHAT, CDR2 FQNNGV. V lost 5 bases, J lost 2 bases, and 19 bases lay in between. CDR3 length equals 16 residues. CDR3 loop: CASSQPHFGPTYEQYF. Written as DNA, the CDR3 is TGTGCCAGCAGCCAACCACACTTCGGGCCCACCTACGAGCAGTACTTC.

The V call is TRBV19, the J call TRBJ1-1, with 9 bases fitting TRBD1. Germline V gene sequence: CDR1 LNHDA, CDR2 SQIVND (reference sequence). The V segment lost 7 bases and the J segment 7 bases; nucleotides outside the gene matches: 16. This CDR3 spans 16 amino acids. The CDR3 DNA sequence: TGTGCCAGTACCTATTCAAGTTTCGGGACAGGGCTTGAAGCTTTCTTT. It specifies CASTYSSFGTGLEAFF.

This clonotype was detected many times. This sequence joins TRBV11-3 and TRBJ2-7; 14 nucleotides match TRBD2. J gave up 5 bases and V 1 base, and 4 bases lay outside the gene matches. Germline values: CDR1 SGHNT, CDR2 YENEEA. CDR3 length: 16 residues. The CDR3 reads CASSLGGTSGSHEQYF. As DNA, the CDR3 is TGTGCCAGCAGCTTAGGGGGGACTAGCGGGAGTCACGAGCAGTACTTC.

In the case of this clonotype: This may come from a read error, since a much larger clone is one base off. This chain connects TRBV2 to TRBJ2-1; 8 nucleotides match TRBD2. V was pared by 5 bases and J by 4 bases, with 10 bases of the junction left unmatched. The length of the CDR3 is 16 residues. Germline V CDR1 and CDR2: SNHLY, FYNNEI. CDR3 sequence: CASSPRTSRAYNEQFF. CDR3 bases: TGTGCCAGCAGTCCTAGGACTAGCAGGGCGTACAATGAGCAGTTCTTC.

This clonotype was seen a single time. The chain employs TRBV24-1 and TRBJ2-1, with TRBD2 matching 8 bases. The germline gives CDR1 KGHDR, CDR2 SFDVKD. V shed 3 bases and J 8 bases; nucleotides not matched to a gene: 5. The CDR3 is 14 residues long. CDR3 sequence reads: CATSDPGTRDEQFF. The CDR3 nucleotides read TGTGCCACCAGTGATCCCGGGACTAGAGATGAGCAGTTCTTC.

This clonotype was counted only a few times. V gene TRBV4-1 combines with J gene TRBJ2-5, with D perhaps given as TRBD1 or TRBD2 (5 bases each). Germline values: CDR1 MGHRA, CDR2 YSYEKL. This CDR3 has 15 residues. The V end lost 0 bases, the J end lost 5 bases, and 13 bases lay between the germline ends. In DNA form, the CDR3 reads TGCGCCAGCAGCCAAGAGGGGACCCAACGGGAGACCCAGTACTTC. Its translation is CASSQEGTQRETQYF.

This rearrangement joins TRBV12-3 or TRBV12-4 to TRBJ1-6, with D possibly TRBD1 on 6 matching bases. CDR3 length equals 13 residues. Trimming cost V 6 bases and J 13 bases, with 16 bases left between them. The CDR3: CASSRTGMRPLHF. DNA of the CDR3: TGTGCCAGCAGCAGAACAGGGATGAGGCCCCTCCACTTT.

This clonotype was observed a few times. The chain combines TRBV28 with TRBJ2-2; D ambiguous. Germline V gives CDR1 MDHEN, CDR2 SYDVKM. V shed 0 bases and J shed 9 bases, with 8 bases lying between them. CDR3 length equals 13 residues. The CDR3 reads CASSLWPERELFF. The DNA for the CDR3 is TGTGCCAGCAGTTTATGGCCGGAGAGGGAGCTGTTTTTT.

This clonotype was counted at least ten times. The chain recombines TRBV6-5 with TRBJ2-5; 9 bases are a match to TRBD1. V shed 0 bases and J 7 bases; nucleotides not matched to a gene: 6. Germline V gives CDR1 MNHEY, CDR2 SVGAGI. The CDR3 covers 15 residues. In nucleotides, the CDR3 is TGTGCCAGCAGTTACTCAGGGACAGGGTCTGGGACCCAGTACTTC. Its protein product is CASSYSGTGSGTQYF.

The chain links TRBV20-1 to TRBJ1-5; 7 nucleotides line up with TRBD1. Trimming removed 2 bases from V and 7 bases from J; junction bases left unmatched: 2. Per the germline V gene, CDR1 is DFQATT and CDR2 is SNEGSKA (reference sequence). This CDR3 has 12 amino acids. CDR3 sequence (DNA): TGCAGTGCTAGAAGGGGGCAGCAGCCCCAGCATTTT. This encodes CSARRGQQPQHF.

In this sample, this clonotype turned up many times. CDR3 DNA sequence: TGTGCCAGCAGTTTGGCGACAGGGGCCATGAGCTCTGGAAACACCATATATTTT. This encodes CASSLATGAMSSGNTIYF. This chain joins TRBV28 and TRBJ1-3; 8 nucleotides match TRBD1. The CDR3 consists of 18 residues. Germline V gene sequence: CDR1 MDHEN, CDR2 SYDVKM. The V gene end was trimmed by 3 bases and the J gene end by 0 bases; junction bases not matched to a gene: 10.

This clonotype was recorded many times. The chain combines TRBV7-2 with TRBJ2-3, with D hard to call. Germline lookup yields CDR1 SGHTA and CDR2 FQGNSA. Trimming pared 2 bases from V and 4 bases from J, leaving 13 bases between. The CDR3 spans 15 residues. The CDR3 bases are TGTGCCAGCAGCTTATCTAGAACCCGCCCAGATACGCAGTATTTT. Protein: CASSLSRTRPDTQYF.